Given below is one TCR beta chain in context. The data belong to a study of blood T cell repertoires in COVID-19. Method: immunoSEQ multiplex PCR; TCRdb's copy keeps in-frame clones and lacks some. Among over 200,000 clones, roughly 83% were seen once, and the ten largest hold roughly 30%. The J segment lost 6 bases and the V segment lost 4 bases, leaving 12 bases of the junction unmatched. This CDR3 comprises 16 residues. CDR1 and CDR2 from the germline V gene are SGHRS and YFSETQ. Sequenced material: peripheral blood. This receptor was obtained from a man aged 40-50 years with acute or convalescent COVID-19. The chain is built from TRBV5-1 and TRBJ2-1; 8 bases line up with TRBD2. The CDR3, as DNA: TGCGCCAGCAGCCCCAATCCAGTAGCGGGAATCAATGAGCAGTTCTTC. This sequence encodes CASSPNPVAGINEQFF.